Listed below are T cell receptor beta chains from one sample, sequenced in a study of T cell responses to AZD1222 COVID-19 vaccine. Produced via immunoSEQ multiplex PCR; TCRdb's table is partial and in-frame only. The table has about 82,000 clones, roughly 87% seen once; the top ten hold roughly 18%. Material: peripheral blood, obtained 28 days after the second AZD1222 dose. These receptors were obtained from an adult who received the AZD1222 COVID-19 vaccine. Both conserved end residues are part of each CDR3. D genes are given only for firm matches. The size entry is marked missing in some rows and otherwise reads once, few, many or a size class.

V gene	J gene	clone size	D gene	CDR3 protein	CDR3 DNA
TRBV6-5	TRBJ1-1	NA	NA	CASMPTTPGKAFF	TGTGCCAGCATGCCGACTACCCCGGGGAAAGCTTTCTTT
TRBV27	TRBJ2-7	NA	NA	CASSPGGPIYEQYF	TGTGCCAGCAGTCCAGGAGGGCCCATCTACGAGCAGTACTTC
TRBV20-1	TRBJ1-2	NA	NA	CSASPIPGPGTDYGYTF	TGCAGTGCTAGTCCCATTCCGGGCCCAGGTACGGACTATGGCTACACCTTC
TRBV19	TRBJ1-2	NA	NA	CASSIWTRGYTF	TGTGCCAGTAGTATATGGACTCGTGGCTACACCTTC
TRBV29-1	TRBJ2-7	NA	NA	CSPSARERSYEQYF	TGCAGCCCTAGTGCCCGTGAACGCTCCTACGAGCAGTACTTC
TRBV28	TRBJ2-7	NA	TRBD1	CASNPGQALYEQYF	TGTGCCAGCAACCCCGGACAGGCCCTCTACGAGCAGTACTTC
TRBV7-9	TRBJ1-1	NA	NA	CASSLRRGDTEAFF	TGTGCCAGCAGCTTACGCAGGGGAGATACTGAAGCTTTCTTT
TRBV5-1	TRBJ2-2	NA	TRBD1	CASSWGTGGSTGELFF	TGCGCCAGCAGCTGGGGGACAGGGGGAAGCACCGGGGAGCTGTTTTTT
TRBV4-3	TRBJ1-6	once	NA	CASSQDLTGVGSPLHF	TGCGCCAGCAGCCAAGACCTTACGGGGGTAGGATCACCCCTCCACTTT
TRBV30	TRBJ1-1	NA	NA	CAWSVRKGEAFF	TGTGCCTGGAGTGTACGAAAGGGGGAAGCTTTCTTT
TRBV7-2	TRBJ1-5	NA	NA	CASSPDSGNHQPQHF	TGTGCCAGCAGCCCCGATTCCGGGAACCATCAGCCCCAGCATTTT
TRBV12-1	TRBJ2-7	few	NA	CASRYKGQGAYEQYF	TGTGCCAGCAGGTATAAAGGACAGGGGGCCTACGAGCAGTACTTC
TRBV4-2	TRBJ1-5	NA	NA	CASSQVAGQPQHF	TGTGCCAGCAGCCAAGTTGCCGGGCAGCCCCAGCATTTT
TRBV10-3	TRBJ1-6	once	TRBD1	CAMKGGTGINSPLHF	TGTGCCATGAAGGGGGGGACAGGGATTAATTCACCCCTCCACTTT
TRBV4-3	TRBJ1-6	few	NA	CASSQDRVSSPLHF	TGCGCCAGCAGCCAAGATCGGGTTAGTTCACCCCTCCACTTT
TRBV5-1	TRBJ1-5	NA	TRBD1	CASSIGTGSNQPQHF	TGCGCCAGCAGCATAGGGACAGGGAGCAATCAGCCCCAGCATTTT
TRBV30	TRBJ2-1	NA	TRBD1	CAWNQPGGQVNEQFF	TGTGCCTGGAATCAGCCCGGTGGACAGGTAAATGAGCAGTTCTTC
TRBV3-1/TRBV3-2	TRBJ1-1	NA	NA	CASSRQDKNTEAFF	TGTGCCAGCAGCCGCCAAGACAAAAACACTGAAGCTTTCTTT
TRBV28	TRBJ1-2	once	TRBD1	CASSLLSGTGKGGYTF	TGTGCCAGCAGCCTCCTTTCCGGGACAGGCAAAGGTGGCTACACCTTC
TRBV5-1	TRBJ2-7	NA	TRBD1	CASSRAEDRVGYEQYF	TGCGCCAGCAGCCGCGCGGAAGACAGGGTGGGGTACGAGCAGTACTTC
TRBV3-1/TRBV3-2	TRBJ2-7	NA	TRBD2	CASSQDLAGATYEQYF	TGTGCCAGCAGCCAAGACCTAGCGGGGGCCACCTACGAGCAGTACTTC
TRBV5-1	TRBJ2-6	NA	NA	CASSVRGDFSGANVLTF	TGCGCCAGCAGCGTAAGGGGCGACTTCTCTGGGGCCAACGTCCTGACTTTC
TRBV5-1	TRBJ1-1	once	NA	CASSWWGNTEAFF	TGCGCCAGCAGCTGGTGGGGGAACACTGAAGCTTTCTTT
TRBV4-3	TRBJ1-3	NA	NA	CASSLEVSGNTIYF	TGCGCCAGCAGCCTTGAGGTCTCTGGAAACACCATATATTTT
TRBV7-2	TRBJ2-5	NA	NA	CASSIGSQETQYF	TGTGCCAGCAGCATCGGGAGTCAAGAGACCCAGTACTTC
TRBV24-1	TRBJ2-1	few	NA	CATSDHRTGSGEGNEQFF	TGTGCCACCAGTGACCACCGTACCGGGTCAGGGGAAGGCAATGAGCAGTTCTTC
TRBV7-2	TRBJ1-6	NA	TRBD1	CASRPDRVRNSPLHF	TGTGCCAGCAGACCCGACAGGGTACGGAATTCACCCCTCCACTTT
TRBV20-1	TRBJ1-5	NA	NA	CSASGGRSNQPQHF	TGCAGTGCTAGTGGGGGGCGTAGCAATCAGCCCCAGCATTTT
TRBV6-5	TRBJ1-5	NA	NA	CASSWRQSNQPQHF	TGTGCCAGCAGTTGGCGACAGAGCAATCAGCCCCAGCATTTT
TRBV4-3	TRBJ1-5	NA	NA	CASSQDRVQPQHF	TGCGCCAGCAGCCAAGATAGGGTTCAGCCCCAGCATTTT
TRBV19	TRBJ2-2	NA	NA	CASSTLAELFF	TGTGCCAGTAGTACGCTCGCGGAGCTGTTTTTT
TRBV6-4	TRBJ1-4	NA	TRBD1	CARDRGREGYEKLFF	TGTGCCAGAGACAGGGGGCGCGAGGGATATGAAAAACTGTTTTTT
TRBV2	TRBJ2-7	NA	TRBD2	CASSVAGGMYEQYF	TGTGCCAGCAGTGTAGCGGGGGGGATGTACGAGCAGTACTTC
TRBV6-6	TRBJ2-7	NA	NA	CASLPGRDTSYEQYF	TGTGCCAGCCTACCAGGGCGGGACACCAGCTACGAGCAGTACTTC
TRBV28	TRBJ2-7	NA	NA	CASSLDSRNSYEQYF	TGTGCCAGCAGTTTAGACAGCCGGAACTCCTACGAGCAGTACTTC
TRBV9	TRBJ1-6	NA	TRBD1	CASSVEGASNSPLHF	TGTGCCAGCAGCGTAGAGGGGGCGAGTAATTCACCCCTCCACTTT